The 26 T cell receptor beta chains given below trace back to one sample, sequenced in a study of T-cell reconstitution after alpha-beta-depleted transplantation in children. Unique molecular identifiers tagged the TCRbeta library. TCRdb fed the PCR reads into MiXCR, producing one record per CDR3 protein. Of roughly 300,000 distinct CDR3 sequences in the sample, 9.5% to 10% were seen once. Sample: PBMCs from the stem cell graft donor, taken from the stem cell graft. These receptors came from a human donor who donated a stem cell graft to a child with SCID.

This clonotype was recorded many times. V gene TRBV18 combines with J gene TRBJ1-1, with D hard to call. V was trimmed by 2 bases and J by 1 base, leaving 8 bases between them. Germline lookup yields CDR1 KGHSH and CDR2 LQKENI. CDR3 length: 14 residues. CDR3 in DNA: TGTGCCAGCTCACCAGTCCAGAGGAACACTGAAGCTTTCTTT. It codes for CASSPVQRNTEAFF. Supplemented by reference TRBV18 and TRBJ1-1, the full variable domain reads NAGVMQNPRHLVRRRGQEARLRCSPMKGHSHVYWYRQLPEEGLKFMVYLQKENIIDESGMPKERFSAEFPKEGPSILRIQQVVRGDSAAYFCASSPVQRNTEAFFGQGTRLTVV.

This clonotype was picked up many times. The rearrangement uses TRBV20-1 and TRBJ2-7, with TRBD1 as a possible D gene (6 bases). Trimming took 1 base from V and 0 from J, leaving 13 bases between them. Germline V gene data show CDR1 as DFQATT and CDR2 as SNEGSKA (reference sequence). The CDR3 spans 15 residues. CDR3 sequence reads: CSARVVGAPSYEQYF. CDR3 nucleotide sequence: TGCAGTGCTAGAGTTGTGGGGGCACCCTCCTACGAGCAGTACTTC.

There are many counts of this clonotype. The V gene is TRBV20-1, the J gene TRBJ1-1; no reliable D call. Deletions cut 2 bases from V and 1 base from J, with 8 bases between. Per germline, CDR1 DFQATT and CDR2 SNEGSKA (reference sequence). This CDR3 comprises 13 residues. CDR3 sequence reads: CSARTEGNTEAFF. In DNA, the CDR3 is TGCAGTGCTAGAACCGAGGGGAACACTGAAGCTTTCTTT.

The count of this clonotype is one. The CDR3 carries no conserved terminal phenylalanine or tryptophan, so it likely arises from a read error. The limits of the CDR3 on the DNA are not certain, so only TCRdb's listed CDR3 is given. The chain is built from TRBV7-9 and TRBJ2-4; TRBD2, as called in the table, went unchecked against the DNA. Inclusive of both ends, the CDR3 amounts to 14 amino acids. CDR1 is SEHNR and CDR2 is FQNEAQ in the germline V gene (reference sequence). The CDR3 here is CASSSTMTPGLEYY.

The V call is TRBV6-1, the J call TRBJ2-7, with 7 nucleotides matching TRBD1. This CDR3 spans 14 amino acids. CDR1 MNHNS and CDR2 SASEGT come from the germline V gene. Trimming took 2 bases from V and 8 from J; bases not matched to a gene: 9. CDR3 region: CASSELIPGQKQYF. CDR3 in DNA: TGTGCCAGCAGTGAACTAATCCCGGGACAGAAGCAGTACTTC.

This clonotype was picked up many times. The chain links TRBV12-3 or TRBV12-4 to TRBJ1-4; D gene uncertain. This CDR3 is built from 13 residues. V dropped 2 bases and J dropped 7 bases, with 8 bases sitting between them. Here the CDR3 reads CASSLQVPEKLFF. The CDR3 DNA is TGTGCCAGCAGTTTACAGGTTCCTGAAAAACTGTTTTTT.

The chain combines TRBV2 with TRBJ2-1, with 10 bases matching TRBD2. This CDR3 has 14 residues. V lost 6 bases, J lost 9 bases, and 8 bases stayed unmatched. CDR1 is SNHLY and CDR2 is FYNNEI in the germline V gene. The CDR3 region has the DNA TGTGCCAGCAGGGAGGGTCTAGCGGGGGTTGAGCAGTTCTTC. Translation gives CASREGLAGVEQFF.

The gene calls are TRBV20-1 and TRBJ2-1; 7 bases are shared with TRBD2. Looked up from germline, CDR1 is DFQATT and CDR2 is SNEGSKA (reference sequence). V trimming: 4 bases; J trimming: 2 bases; junction bases outside the gene matches: 11. The CDR3 is made up of 16 amino acids. In DNA, the CDR3 is TGCAGTGCTAACAACCCGAGGGAGGGCCCCTACAATGAGCAGTTCTTC. This translates into CSANNPREGPYNEQFF.

This clonotype occurred a few times. The rearrangement uses TRBV2 and TRBJ2-1; a possible D gene is TRBD1 (6 bases). Germline V CDR1 and CDR2: SNHLY, FYNNEI. CDR3 length equals 13 residues. The V end was cut by 7 bases, the J end by 7 bases, with 14 bases between. The CDR3 DNA reads as TGTGCCAGCACGGACAGCTATCGTAATGAGCAGTTCTTC. Its protein is CASTDSYRNEQFF.

This clonotype was observed a few times. The chain carries TRBV6-5 and TRBJ2-5; D ambiguous. The CDR3 spans 11 residues. Germline assignment: CDR1 MNHEY and CDR2 SVGAGI. The V end lost 8 bases, the J end lost 4 bases, and 8 bases lay between the germline ends. The CDR3 loop is CASGSRETQYF. In DNA, the CDR3 is TGTGCCAGCGGCTCTCGAGAGACCCAGTACTTC.

This clonotype was seen ten or more times. The chain couples TRBV15 to TRBJ2-7; 8 bases agree with TRBD1. The V gene end was trimmed by 0 bases and the J gene end by 6 bases; junction bases not matched to a gene: 7. The length of the CDR3 is 15 residues. The germline V gene has CDR1 LNHNV and CDR2 YYDKDF (reference sequence). Here the CDR3 DNA reads TGTGCCACCAGCAGAGAGCAAGGACAGGGCCTCGAGCAGTACTTC. This translates into CATSREQGQGLEQYF. The entire variable domain, with the rest obtained from reference TRBV15 and TRBJ2-7, is as follows: DAMVIQNPRYQVTQFGKPVTLSCSQTLNHNVMYWYQQKSSQAPKLLFHYYDKDFNNEADTPDNFQSRRPNTSFCFLDIRSPGLGDTAMYLCATSREQGQGLEQYFGPGTRLTVT.

This chain joins TRBV2 and TRBJ1-1; 9 positions agree with TRBD1. V was pared by 11 bases and J by 8 bases, with 12 bases of the junction left unmatched. CDR3 length: 13 amino acids. Germline V lookup: CDR1 SNHLY, CDR2 FYNNEI. The chain's CDR3 is CAGRGTGFSEAFF. The CDR3 DNA sequence: TGTGCCGGTCGAGGGACAGGGTTTTCAGAAGCTTTCTTT.

The chain links TRBV5-1 to TRBJ1-3, with TRBD1 identical over 12 bases. This CDR3 is built from 19 residues. CDR1 SGHRS and CDR2 YFSETQ come from the germline V gene. The trim removed 3 bases at V and 0 bases at J, leaving 10 bases unmatched. The CDR3 loop is CASSWGQGASPFSGNTIYF. CDR3 DNA sequence: TGCGCCAGCAGCTGGGGACAGGGGGCAAGCCCCTTCTCTGGAAACACCATATATTTT.

This clonotype was seen only a few times. The V gene is TRBV6-1, the J gene TRBJ2-5; maybe TRBD2 (7 bases). CDR3 length: 14 residues. Trimming took 8 bases from V and 7 from J, leaving 20 bases between them. Germline values: CDR1 MNHNS, CDR2 SASEGT. The CDR3 DNA is TGTGCCAGCCTGGGGGGGGCGAATAAGAGGACCCAGTACTTC. Translating gives CASLGGANKRTQYF.

This clonotype was seen only a few times. This chain joins TRBV7-8 and TRBJ1-4; D is uncertain. From germline, CDR1 is SGHVS and CDR2 FQNEAQ. This CDR3 comprises 15 residues. V shed 5 bases and J shed 7 bases, with 17 bases lying between them. CDR3 DNA sequence: TGTGCCAGCAGCCCACCCTTGGGGTACGGTGAAAAACTGTTTTTT. Its protein is CASSPPLGYGEKLFF.

The genes are TRBV5-1 and TRBJ2-1; D is ambiguous. The CDR3 has 12 residues. V was clipped by 2 bases and J by 5 bases, with 5 bases between them. Germline V gene sequence: CDR1 SGHRS, CDR2 YFSETQ. The CDR3, as DNA: TGCGCCAGCAGCTTCATGGACAATGAGCAGTTCTTC. This translates into CASSFMDNEQFF.

This clonotype was observed a few times. The chain couples TRBV12-3 or TRBV12-4 to TRBJ2-4; TRBD1 matches 10 bases. V trimming: 2 bases; J trimming: 7 bases; junction bases outside the gene matches: 8. This CDR3 contains 16 residues. CDR3 region: CASSLMTGGGRNIQYF. DNA of the CDR3: TGTGCCAGCAGTTTAATGACAGGGGGCGGCCGGAACATTCAGTACTTC.

There are a few counts of this clonotype. The V and J genes are TRBV19 and TRBJ2-3; D possibly corresponds to TRBD2 (5 bases). The CDR3 loop spans 13 amino acids. V lost 5 bases to trimming and J lost 3 bases, with 9 bases between them. Per the germline V gene, CDR1 is LNHDA and CDR2 is SQIVND (reference sequence). The CDR3, as DNA: TGTGCCAGTAGTTTCCGGGAAACAGATACGCAGTATTTT. This encodes CASSFRETDTQYF.

This chain joins TRBV18 and TRBJ2-2; 8 nucleotides match TRBD1. V shed 4 bases, J shed 7 bases, and the junction held 11 bases outside the gene matches. The CDR3 consists of 16 residues. CDR1 is KGHSH and CDR2 is LQKENI in the germline V gene. CDR3 coding DNA: TGTGCCAGCTCACATCGGACAGGGAAGACGGACGGGGAGCTGTTTTTT. Residues: CASSHRTGKTDGELFF.

In this sample, this clonotype turned up a few times. The genes are TRBV2 and TRBJ2-1, with a tentative D call TRBD2 (6 bases). The CDR3 is made up of 19 amino acids. V dropped 4 bases and J dropped 0 bases, with 22 bases sitting between them. The V gene's germline CDR1 is SNHLY and CDR2 FYNNEI. CDR3 residues: CASSVGGLSYSDSYNEQFF. CDR3 bases: TGTGCCAGCAGTGTGGGAGGTTTATCCTACTCAGACTCCTACAATGAGCAGTTCTTC.

This clonotype was observed at least ten times. The genes are TRBV20-1 and TRBJ2-2; TRBD1 matches 8 bases. Germline V gives CDR1 DFQATT, CDR2 SNEGSKA (reference sequence). CDR3 size: 17 residues. Trimming took 1 base from V and 2 from J; bases not matched to a gene: 9. For the CDR3, the DNA is TGCAGTGCTAGAGGGATGACAGGGGACTCTAACACCGGGGAGCTGTTTTTT. It is translated as CSARGMTGDSNTGELFF.

A few counts support this clonotype. The chain is built from TRBV18 and TRBJ2-7; 8 nucleotides match TRBD1. In germline, CDR1 is KGHSH, CDR2 LQKENI. The CDR3 sequence is 15 residues long. Unmatched junction bases numbered 11, after V lost 5 bases and J lost 5 bases. The chain's CDR3 is CASSNPRTGQNEQYF. For the CDR3, the DNA is TGTGCCAGCTCAAACCCACGGACAGGGCAAAACGAGCAGTACTTC.

This chain connects TRBV20-1 to TRBJ1-6; the match to TRBD1 covers 9 bases. With V trimmed by 5 bases and J by 5 bases, 7 bases remained unmatched. CDR1 is DFQATT and CDR2 is SNEGSKA in the germline V gene (reference sequence). There are 15 residues in the CDR3. The CDR3 sequence is CSAGLGTGNNSPLHF. CDR3 nucleotide sequence: TGCAGTGCTGGCCTCGGGACAGGGAATAATTCACCCCTCCACTTT.

This clonotype was seen a handful of times. The chain uses TRBV7-3 and TRBJ1-1; D perhaps matches TRBD1 (5 bases). There are 15 residues in the CDR3. The germline V gene has CDR1 SGHTA and CDR2 FQGTGA. V lost 5 bases and J lost 1, with 14 bases in between. The CDR3 loop reads CASSLSGGSNTEAFF. CDR3 DNA sequence: TGTGCCAGCAGCCTCTCGGGGGGGTCGAACACTGAAGCTTTCTTT.

This chain joins TRBV27 and TRBJ2-5, with a tentative D call TRBD2 (5 bases). CDR1 is MNHEY and CDR2 is SMNVEV in the germline V gene (reference sequence). The length of the CDR3 is 15 residues. The V end lost 5 bases, the J end lost 3 bases, and 16 bases lay between the germline ends. The CDR3 DNA reads as TGTGCCAGCAGTCCACGGACTGGGGTGGAAGAGACCCAGTACTTC. Translated: CASSPRTGVEETQYF.

This clonotype was seen at least ten times. The chain carries TRBV5-1 and TRBJ2-3, with TRBD1 identical over 9 bases. The V gene end was trimmed by 4 bases and the J gene end by 4 bases; junction bases not matched to a gene: 4. The CDR3 is 14 amino acids. Germline V gene sequence: CDR1 SGHRS, CDR2 YFSETQ. CDR3 sequence: CASSIGQGPDTQYF. The CDR3 DNA reads as TGCGCCAGCAGCATCGGACAGGGGCCAGATACGCAGTATTTT.